This T cell receptor beta chain is from a study of T cell responses to AZD1222 COVID-19 vaccine. Whole-study results and caveats: Sampling captured repertoires only after the peak T cell response. The span of vaccine-associated CD4 TCRs extended across spike, with dominance at 160-218 and 743-854. In a largely white British group with more females than males, clonal diversity was possibly underestimated.

Some clones are missing from TCRdb's copy, which holds only in-frame ones; the method was immunoSEQ multiplex PCR. The table has 85,000 to 120,000 clones, about 90% seen once. V was pared by 0 bases and J by 6 bases, with 15 bases between. The CDR3 runs to 16 residues. Germline-derived CDR1 and CDR2 are LNHDA and SQIVND (reference sequence). This clone was detected a few times. The antigen is unknown. The source material was peripheral blood, sampled 28 days after the second AZD1222 dose. The chain links TRBV19 to TRBJ1-5; D is perhaps TRBD1 (6 bases). The clonotype originates from an adult who received the AZD1222 COVID-19 vaccine. The chain's CDR3 is CASSIDGGQAGQPQHF. The CDR3 nucleotides are TGTGCCAGTAGTATAGATGGGGGCCAGGCGGGTCAGCCCCAGCATTTT. Based on the CDR3 plus reference TRBV19 and TRBJ1-5, the full variable domain is DGGITQSPKYLFRKEGQNVTLSCEQNLNHDAMYWYRQDPGQGLRLIYYSQIVNDFQKGDIAEGYSVSREKKESFPLTVTSAQKNPTAFYLCASSIDGGQAGQPQHFGDGTRLSIL.